This note documents a single T cell receptor beta chain sequence. Which antigen it targets is not known. The junction differs from germline at one of its ends, possibly a read error. Interpreted using the paper, the time point label stands for: pretreatment peripheral blood. A cohort of 30 or so patients with locally advanced or metastatic urothelial carcinoma, treated at Memorial Sloan Kettering on a trial protocol, was included. Peripheral blood mononuclear cells were collected from each patient pretreatment and during treatment, giving between 1 and 8 total time points per patient. The Qiagen DNeasy Blood extraction kit was used to purify genomic DNA from total PBMCs and from tumor samples. PBMCs were collected pretreatment and during treatment, and were isolated and stored as previously described. In the germline V gene, CDR1 corresponds to SGHVS and CDR2 to FQNEAQ. The CDR3 contains 16 residues, cysteine and phenylalanine counted. Only CDR3 DNA remains: 48 bases, in frame from the first base.

This entry belongs to a study of PD-L1 blockade in urothelial cancer (dated by TCRdb to the late 2010s). Background for the entire study: Therapy was started around 2014 for all patients, and atezolizumab 1,200 mg was administered intravenously every 3 weeks. About 90% of the roughly 29 patients were males with bladder-origin urothelial cancer, and about 65% of the roughly 30 reported a prior smoking history. Around 29 patients had pretreatment blood TCR-seq, some 25 had at least one posttreatment blood collection, and some 25 had tumor TCR-seq. An ECOG performance status of 0 or 1 was recorded for the patients, and 0 to 3 prior chemotherapy regimens had been received by the patients. Somatic, immune and clinical correlates of response to PD-L1 blockade with atezolizumab in urothelial cancer were the focus of an exploratory multi-omic analysis. Durable clinical benefit was achieved by nine patients and was not achieved by 20 patients. In the same patients, pretreatment tumors underwent whole exome sequencing and RNA sequencing in addition to TCR sequencing. Blood samples were analyzed at 3 weeks after treatment start (second dose) and at 6 weeks after treatment start. Blood samples yielded a median of roughly 140,000 T cells and tens of thousands of unique TCRs, with median clonality 0.080. Durable clinical benefit was defined as a progression-free survival longer than 6 months, and TCR features were additionally tested against progression-free survival and overall survival. TCR sequencing covered pretreatment tumor samples and matched, serially collected peripheral blood taken before and after atezolizumab treatment.

Paper-wide results and their limitations: Small sample size (n ≈ 30) and many exploratory analyses mean the results are intended to be hypothesis-generating. A pretreatment peripheral blood TCR clonality below the median was linked to improved progression-free and overall survival. Patients with durable benefit showed greater expansion of tumor-associated TCR clones in peripheral blood 3 weeks after starting treatment (n of about 20, p = 0.022).

To estimate absolute template abundance from read counts, synthetic TCR analog templates were spiked into each PCR. TCRbeta CDR3 regions were amplified from genomic DNA with bias-controlled V and J gene primers using the immunoSEQ assay. Sequencing of rearranged TCRbeta segments was done at approximately 20X coverage. As for the original processing: Clustering was used to correct sequencing errors, and CDR3s were annotated against IMGT so that V, D and J genes could be assigned. Downstream analyses used only productive TCRbeta rearrangements, leaving out any out-of-frame or stop-codon sequences. Clonality was calculated as one minus the Shannon entropy normalized by the log of the number of unique productive sequences. Fisher's exact test with Benjamini-Hochberg correction, using a cutoff of adjusted p below 0.01, was how clones that differed between time points or between blood and tumor were identified. Imported from immuneACCESS, the table was reduced by TCRdb to in-frame sequences with V and J called. These copies leave out some clones; in studies compared against another copy, an unresolved V gene accounts for under half, and the cause of the remainder is not known. That table supplies the V and J calls and clone size; D and trimming were determined from the DNA. For this sample the table gives about 63,000 clones, of which roughly 76% were detected only once. In total, the top ten clones hold 5.7% of the sample.

This receptor was obtained from a man in his sixties or seventies with urothelial cancer. The material was PBMCs, obtained around atezolizumab (anti-PD-L1) treatment. This chain joins TRBV7-8 to TRBJ1-5; 11 central bases correspond to TRBD1. The CDR3 loop reads CASSELRTGGNQPQHF. The bases read TGTGCCAGCAGCGAACTTCGGACAGGGGGCAACCAGCCCCAGCATTTT. Where the CDR3 stops, the reference TRBV7-8 and TRBJ1-5 genes take over; the full variable domain is GAGVSQSPRYKVAKRGQDVALRCDPISGHVSLFWYQQALGQGPEFLTYFQNEAQLDKSGLPSDRFFAERPEGSVSTLKIQRTQQEDSAVYLCASSELRTGGNQPQHFGDGTRLSIL.